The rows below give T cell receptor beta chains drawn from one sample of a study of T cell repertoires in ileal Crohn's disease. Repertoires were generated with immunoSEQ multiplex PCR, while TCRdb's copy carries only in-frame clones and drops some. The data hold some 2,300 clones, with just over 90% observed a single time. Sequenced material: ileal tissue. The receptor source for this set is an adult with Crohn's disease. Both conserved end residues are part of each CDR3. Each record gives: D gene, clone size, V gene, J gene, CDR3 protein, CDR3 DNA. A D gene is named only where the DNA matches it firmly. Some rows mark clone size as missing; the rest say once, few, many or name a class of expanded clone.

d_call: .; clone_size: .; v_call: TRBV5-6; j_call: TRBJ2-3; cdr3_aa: CASSREFWDTDTQYF; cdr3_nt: TGTGCCAGCAGCCGGGAATTTTGGGACACAGATACGCAGTATTTT
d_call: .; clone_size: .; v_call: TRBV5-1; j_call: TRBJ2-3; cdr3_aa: CASSPTTDTQYF; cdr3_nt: TGCGCCAGCAGCCCTACCACAGATACGCAGTATTTT
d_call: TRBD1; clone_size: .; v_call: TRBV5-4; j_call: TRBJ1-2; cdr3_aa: CASSPGTGSVNYGYTF; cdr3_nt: TGTGCCAGCAGCCCAGGGACAGGGAGTGTTAACTATGGCTACACCTTC
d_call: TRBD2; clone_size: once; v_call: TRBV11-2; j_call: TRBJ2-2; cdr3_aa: CASSFGAGTGTSGTGELFF; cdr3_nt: TGTGCCAGCAGCTTTGGTGCAGGGACAGGGACTAGCGGGACTGGGGAGCTGTTTTTT
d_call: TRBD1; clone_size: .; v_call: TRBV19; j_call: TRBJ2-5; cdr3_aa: CASSLQGTQETQYF; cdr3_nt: TGTGCCAGTAGTTTACAGGGGACCCAAGAGACCCAGTACTTC
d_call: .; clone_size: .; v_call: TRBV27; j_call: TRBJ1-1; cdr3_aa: CASSLSWNTEAFF; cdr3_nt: TGTGCCAGCAGCCTCAGTTGGAACACTGAAGCTTTCTTT
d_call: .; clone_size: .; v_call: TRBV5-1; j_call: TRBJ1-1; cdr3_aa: CASRHSWDTEAFF; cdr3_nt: TGCGCCAGCAGACACTCCTGGGACACTGAAGCTTTCTTT
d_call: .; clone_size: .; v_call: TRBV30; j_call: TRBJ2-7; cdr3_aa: CAWSPEGYEQYF; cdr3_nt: TGTGCCTGGAGCCCCGAGGGTTACGAGCAGTACTTC
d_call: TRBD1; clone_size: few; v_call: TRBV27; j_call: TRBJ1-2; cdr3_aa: CASAPGTGGDFYGYTF; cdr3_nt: TGTGCCAGCGCTCCCGGGACAGGGGGCGATTTCTATGGCTACACCTTC
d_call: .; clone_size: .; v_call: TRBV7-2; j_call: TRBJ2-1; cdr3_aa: CASSPLFGEQFF; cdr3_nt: TGTGCCAGCAGCCCCCTTTTCGGTGAGCAGTTCTTC
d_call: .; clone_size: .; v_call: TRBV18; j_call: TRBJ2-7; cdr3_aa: CASSPLPYEQYF; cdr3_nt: TGTGCCAGCTCACCACTCCCCTACGAGCAGTACTTC
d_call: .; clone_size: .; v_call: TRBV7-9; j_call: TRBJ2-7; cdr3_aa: CASSTISWEQYF; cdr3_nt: TGTGCCAGCAGTACCATTTCCTGGGAGCAGTACTTC
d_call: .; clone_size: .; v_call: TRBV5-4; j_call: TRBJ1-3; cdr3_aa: CASSFQGTGNTIYF; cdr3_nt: TGTGCCAGCAGTTTCCAGGGCACTGGAAACACCATATATTTT
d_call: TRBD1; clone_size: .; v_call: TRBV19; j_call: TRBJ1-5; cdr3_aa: CASSRDRAGNQPQHF; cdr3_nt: TGTGCCAGTAGCCGGGACAGGGCGGGCAATCAGCCCCAGCATTTT
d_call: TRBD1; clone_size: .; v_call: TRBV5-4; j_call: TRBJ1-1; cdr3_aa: CASSSSRGQTEAFF; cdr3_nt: TGTGCCAGCAGCTCCAGCAGGGGGCAGACTGAAGCTTTCTTT
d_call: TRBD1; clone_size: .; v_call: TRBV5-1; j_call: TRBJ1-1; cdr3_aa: CASSDRQGAFTEAFF; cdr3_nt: TGCGCCAGCAGCGATAGACAGGGGGCCTTCACTGAAGCTTTCTTT
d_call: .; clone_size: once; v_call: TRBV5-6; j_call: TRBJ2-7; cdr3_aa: CASSFFRAEEQYF; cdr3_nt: TGTGCCAGCAGCTTCTTTCGGGCAGAAGAGCAGTACTTC
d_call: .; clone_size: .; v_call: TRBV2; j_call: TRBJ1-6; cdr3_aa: CASSAIRGNSPLHF; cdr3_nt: TGTGCCAGCAGTGCTATTCGGGGTAATTCACCCCTCCACTTT
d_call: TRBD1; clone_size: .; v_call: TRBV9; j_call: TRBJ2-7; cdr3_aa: CASSSGPGQKYEQYF; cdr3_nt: TGTGCCAGCAGCTCGGGGCCGGGACAGAAATACGAGCAGTACTTC
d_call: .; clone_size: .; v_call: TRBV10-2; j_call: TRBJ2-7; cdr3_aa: CASSGSGVEQYF; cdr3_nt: TGCGCCAGCAGTGGGTCAGGGGTCGAGCAGTACTTC
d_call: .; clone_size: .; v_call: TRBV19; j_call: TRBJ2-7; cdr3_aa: CASSIGRDSYEQYF; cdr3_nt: TGTGCCAGTAGTATAGGCCGGGACTCCTACGAGCAGTACTTC
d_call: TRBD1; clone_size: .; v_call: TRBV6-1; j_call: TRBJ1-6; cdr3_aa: CASSESTGGSSPLHF; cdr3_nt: TGTGCCAGCAGCGAATCCACAGGGGGCTCTTCCCCCCTCCACTTT
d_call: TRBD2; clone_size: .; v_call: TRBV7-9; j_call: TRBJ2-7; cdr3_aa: CASSLGLAESSYEQYF; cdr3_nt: TGTGCCAGCAGCCTGGGACTAGCGGAAAGCTCCTACGAGCAGTACTTC
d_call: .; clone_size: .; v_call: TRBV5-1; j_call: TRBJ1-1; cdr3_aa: CASSPSEGVNTEAFF; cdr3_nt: TGCGCCAGCAGTCCCTCCGAGGGGGTGAACACTGAAGCTTTCTTT
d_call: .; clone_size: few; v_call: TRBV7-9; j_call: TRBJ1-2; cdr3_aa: CASSPPVGQYTF; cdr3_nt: TGTGCCAGCAGCCCTCCCGTAGGACAGTACACCTTC
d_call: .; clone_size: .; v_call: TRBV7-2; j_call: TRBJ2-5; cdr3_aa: CASSSGTAGTQYF; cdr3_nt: TGTGCCAGCAGCTCCGGGACCGCGGGGACCCAGTACTTC
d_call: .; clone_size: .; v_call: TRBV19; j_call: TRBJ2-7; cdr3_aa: CASSIGSSYEQYF; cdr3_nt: TGTGCCAGTAGTATTGGCAGTTCCTACGAGCAGTACTTC
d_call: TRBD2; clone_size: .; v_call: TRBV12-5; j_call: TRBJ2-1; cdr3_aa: CASGRTSGNGNEQFF; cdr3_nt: TGTGCTAGTGGTCGGACTAGCGGGAATGGTAATGAGCAGTTCTTC
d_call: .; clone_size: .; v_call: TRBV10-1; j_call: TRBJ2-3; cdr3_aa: CASSETGRTDTQYF; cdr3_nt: TGCGCCAGCAGTGAAACAGGGCGAACAGATACGCAGTATTTT
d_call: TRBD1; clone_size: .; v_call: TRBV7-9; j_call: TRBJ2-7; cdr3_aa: CASSLMTTGGEQYF; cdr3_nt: TGTGCCAGCAGCTTAATGACCACAGGGGGCGAGCAGTACTTC
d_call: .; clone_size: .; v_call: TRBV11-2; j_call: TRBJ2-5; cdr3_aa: CASSPPEGDRKTQYF; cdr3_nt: TGTGCCAGCAGCCCCCCTGAGGGCGATCGGAAGACCCAGTACTTC
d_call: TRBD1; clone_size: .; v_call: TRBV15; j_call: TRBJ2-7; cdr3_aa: CATSGHRGSYEQYF; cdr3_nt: TGTGCCACCAGCGGTCACAGGGGAAGCTACGAGCAGTACTTC
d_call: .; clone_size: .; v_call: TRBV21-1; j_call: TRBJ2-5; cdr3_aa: CASSKKPDGTGGETQYF; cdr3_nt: TGTGCCAGCAGCAAAAAGCCGGACGGGACAGGAGGGGAGACCCAGTACTTC
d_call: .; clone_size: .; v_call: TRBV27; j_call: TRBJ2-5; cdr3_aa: CASSHGTPRVQETQYF; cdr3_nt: TGTGCCAGCAGTCACGGGACGCCTAGGGTCCAAGAGACCCAGTACTTC
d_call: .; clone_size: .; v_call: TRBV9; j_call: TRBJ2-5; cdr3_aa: CASSVADPGSQETQYF; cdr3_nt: TGTGCCAGCAGCGTTGCGGACCCCGGGTCCCAAGAGACCCAGTACTTC
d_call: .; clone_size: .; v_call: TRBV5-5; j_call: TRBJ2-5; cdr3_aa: CASSPLDWEETQYF; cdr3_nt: TGTGCCAGCAGCCCATTAGACTGGGAAGAGACCCAGTACTTC
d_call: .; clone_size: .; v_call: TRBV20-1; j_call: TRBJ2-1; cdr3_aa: CSASSDNEQFF; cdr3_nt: TGCAGTGCTTCTAGTGACAATGAGCAGTTCTTC
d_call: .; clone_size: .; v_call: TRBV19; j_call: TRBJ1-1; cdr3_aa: CASSDRGGLTEAFF; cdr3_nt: TGTGCCAGTAGTGATAGGGGGGGACTCACTGAAGCTTTCTTT
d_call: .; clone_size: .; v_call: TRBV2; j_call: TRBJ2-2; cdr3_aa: CASTIASGTGELFF; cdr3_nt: TGTGCCAGCACAATAGCCTCGGGCACCGGGGAGCTGTTTTTT
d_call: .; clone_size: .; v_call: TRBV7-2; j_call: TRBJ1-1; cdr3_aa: CASSLEYGRNTEAFF; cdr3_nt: TGTGCCAGCAGCTTAGAATATGGAAGGAACACTGAAGCTTTCTTT
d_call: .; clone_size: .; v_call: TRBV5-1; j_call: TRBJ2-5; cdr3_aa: CASSLASLQETQYF; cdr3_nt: TGCGCCAGCAGCTTGGCTAGTCTTCAAGAGACCCAGTACTTC
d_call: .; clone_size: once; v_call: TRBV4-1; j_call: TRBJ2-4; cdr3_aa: CASSQGALGIQYF; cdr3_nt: TGCGCCAGCAGCCAAGGGGCCCTCGGCATTCAGTACTTC
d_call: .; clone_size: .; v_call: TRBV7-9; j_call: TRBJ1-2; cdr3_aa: CASSPSSRDYGYTF; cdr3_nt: TGTGCCAGCAGCCCCAGCAGTAGGGACTATGGCTACACCTTC
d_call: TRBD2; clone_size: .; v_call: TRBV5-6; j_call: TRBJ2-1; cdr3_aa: CASSLVAGVSQFF; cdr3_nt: TGTGCCAGCAGCTTGGTAGCGGGAGTCTCGCAGTTCTTC
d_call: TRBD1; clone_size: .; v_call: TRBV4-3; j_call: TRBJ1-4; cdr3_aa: CASSQDQGRGLSVDEKLFF; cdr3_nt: TGCGCCAGCAGCCAAGATCAGGGCAGGGGGCTGAGTGTTGATGAAAAACTGTTTTTT
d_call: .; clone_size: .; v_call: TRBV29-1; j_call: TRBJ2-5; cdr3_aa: CSVVLAEGAQYF; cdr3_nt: TGCAGCGTTGTCCTAGCGGAGGGGGCCCAGTACTTC
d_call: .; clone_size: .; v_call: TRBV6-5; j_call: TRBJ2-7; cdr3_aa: CASSSKTSWGFYEQYF; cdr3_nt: TGTGCCAGCAGTTCGAAGACTAGTTGGGGCTTCTACGAGCAGTACTTC
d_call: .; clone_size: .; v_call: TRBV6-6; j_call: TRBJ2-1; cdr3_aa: CASSTAKGVNEQFF; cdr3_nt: TGTGCCAGCAGTACGGCCAAGGGGGTAAATGAGCAGTTCTTC
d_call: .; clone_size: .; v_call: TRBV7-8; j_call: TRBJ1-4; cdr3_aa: CASSLGPNEKLFF; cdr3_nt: TGTGCCAGCAGTTTGGGTCCGAATGAAAAACTGTTTTTT
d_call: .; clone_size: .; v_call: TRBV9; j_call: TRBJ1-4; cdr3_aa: CASSRSGSTTNEKLFF; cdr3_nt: TGTGCCAGCAGCCGTAGCGGGAGTACAACTAATGAAAAACTGTTTTTT
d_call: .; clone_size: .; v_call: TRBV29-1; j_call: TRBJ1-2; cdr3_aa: CSVHSIQGYTF; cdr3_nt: TGCAGCGTGCACTCCATTCAGGGCTACACCTTC
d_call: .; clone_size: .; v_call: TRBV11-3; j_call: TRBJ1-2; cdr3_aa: CASSLGSGNYGYTF; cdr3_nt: TGTGCCAGCAGCTTAGGTTCCGGGAACTATGGCTACACCTTC
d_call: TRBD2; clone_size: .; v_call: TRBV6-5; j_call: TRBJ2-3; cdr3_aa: CASREAGSTDTQYF; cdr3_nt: TGTGCCAGCAGGGAAGCGGGAAGCACAGATACGCAGTATTTT
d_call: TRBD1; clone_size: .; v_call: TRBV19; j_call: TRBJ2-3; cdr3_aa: CASRETGGPSDTQYF; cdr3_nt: TGTGCCAGTAGGGAAACAGGGGGCCCCTCAGATACGCAGTATTTT
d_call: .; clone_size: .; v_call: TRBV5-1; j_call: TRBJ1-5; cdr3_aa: CASSLTGDNQPQHF; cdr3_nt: TGCGCCAGCAGCCTCACGGGAGACAATCAGCCCCAGCATTTT